This T cell receptor beta chain was retrieved from a study of T cells in Graves' hyperthyroidism and ophthalmopathy. Study-level points and caveats: Blood also held most thyroid clonotypes expanded beyond 0.001.

The CDR3 consists of 10 residues. From germline, CDR1 is SQVTM and CDR2 ANQGSEA. What was amplified from RNA transcripts were TCR beta CDR3 regions. TCR CDR3 regions were first amplified by RT-PCR with HTBI primers. MiXCR, applied by TCRdb to the multiplex PCR reads, yields one record per CDR3 protein. The table shows 500,000 to 600,000 distinct CDR3 sequences, with roughly 46% occurring only once. Hyperthyroidism was newly diagnosed in patients aged 18 to 65 (duration under 2 months). Patients with uncontrolled infections, other autoimmune diseases, pregnancy or lactation were excluded. For the diagnoses, clinical symptoms, serum thyroxine and TRAb, thyroid ultrasound and orbital computed tomography were used. Of note for this clonotype: Its specificity is not known.

The TCR was taken from a woman aged 18-29 years with Graves' hyperthyroidism. The material sequenced was peripheral blood or thyroid tissue (not recorded which). The chain uses TRBV29-1 and TRBJ1-2; D not resolved. In DNA form, the CDR3 reads TGCAGTTCTGTCAACAGTGGCTACACCTTC. Its translation: CSSVNSGYTF.